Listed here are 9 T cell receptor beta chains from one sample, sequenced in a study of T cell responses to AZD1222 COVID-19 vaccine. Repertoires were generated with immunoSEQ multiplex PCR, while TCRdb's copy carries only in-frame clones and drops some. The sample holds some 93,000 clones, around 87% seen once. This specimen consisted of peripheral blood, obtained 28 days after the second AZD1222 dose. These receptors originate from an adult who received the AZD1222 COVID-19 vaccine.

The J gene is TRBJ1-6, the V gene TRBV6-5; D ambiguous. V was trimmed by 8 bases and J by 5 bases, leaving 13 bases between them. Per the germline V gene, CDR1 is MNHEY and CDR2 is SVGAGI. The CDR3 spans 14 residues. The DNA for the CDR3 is TGTGCCAGCGCAGCCCCTGGCGATAATTCACCCCTCCACTTT. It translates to CASAAPGDNSPLHF.

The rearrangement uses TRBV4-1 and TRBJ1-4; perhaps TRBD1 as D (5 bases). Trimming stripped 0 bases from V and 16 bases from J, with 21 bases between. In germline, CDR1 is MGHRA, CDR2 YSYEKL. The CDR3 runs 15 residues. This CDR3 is CASSQDWSEGRGRFF. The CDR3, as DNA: TGCGCCAGCAGCCAAGATTGGAGTGAGGGGCGAGGTCGGTTTTTT.

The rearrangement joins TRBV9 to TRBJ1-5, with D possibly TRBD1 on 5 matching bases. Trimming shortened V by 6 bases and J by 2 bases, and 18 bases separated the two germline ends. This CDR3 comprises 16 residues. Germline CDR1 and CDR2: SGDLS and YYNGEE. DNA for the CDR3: TGTGCCAGCATCACCAGATGGGGCTATGGCAATCAGCCCCAGCATTTT. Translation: CASITRWGYGNQPQHF.

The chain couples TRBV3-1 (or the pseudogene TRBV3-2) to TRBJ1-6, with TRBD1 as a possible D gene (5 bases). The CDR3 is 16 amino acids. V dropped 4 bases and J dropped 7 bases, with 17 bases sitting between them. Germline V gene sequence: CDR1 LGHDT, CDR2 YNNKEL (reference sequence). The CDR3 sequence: CASSLGGVNRNSPLHF. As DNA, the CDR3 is TGTGCCAGCAGCCTCGGCGGAGTTAACAGGAATTCACCCCTCCACTTT.

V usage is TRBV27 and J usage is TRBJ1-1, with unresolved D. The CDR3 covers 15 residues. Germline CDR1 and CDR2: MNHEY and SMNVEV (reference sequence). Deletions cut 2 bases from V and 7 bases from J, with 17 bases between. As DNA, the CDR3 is TGTGCCAGCAGTTTACGAGGCGGGTCGGGTTTTGAAGCTTTCTTT. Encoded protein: CASSLRGGSGFEAFF.

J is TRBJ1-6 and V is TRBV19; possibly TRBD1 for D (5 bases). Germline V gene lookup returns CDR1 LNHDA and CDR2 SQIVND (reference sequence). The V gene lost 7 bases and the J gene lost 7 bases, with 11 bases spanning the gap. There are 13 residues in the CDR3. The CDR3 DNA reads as TGTGCCAGTAACGTACAGGAAAATTCACCCCTCCACTTT. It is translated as CASNVQENSPLHF.

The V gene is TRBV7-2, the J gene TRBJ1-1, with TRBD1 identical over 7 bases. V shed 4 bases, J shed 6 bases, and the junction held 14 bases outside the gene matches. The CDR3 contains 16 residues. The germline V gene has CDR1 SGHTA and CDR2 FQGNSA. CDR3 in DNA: TGTGCCAGCAGCTCGGCATCGACAGGGAGTTATGCTGAAGCTTTCTTT. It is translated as CASSSASTGSYAEAFF.

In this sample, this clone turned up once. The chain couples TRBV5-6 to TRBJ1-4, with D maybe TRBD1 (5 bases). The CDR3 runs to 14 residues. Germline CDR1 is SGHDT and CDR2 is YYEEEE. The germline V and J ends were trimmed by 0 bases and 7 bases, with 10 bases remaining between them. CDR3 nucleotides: TGTGCCAGCAGCTTGGTACAGGAAAGTGAAAAACTGTTTTTT. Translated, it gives CASSLVQESEKLFF.

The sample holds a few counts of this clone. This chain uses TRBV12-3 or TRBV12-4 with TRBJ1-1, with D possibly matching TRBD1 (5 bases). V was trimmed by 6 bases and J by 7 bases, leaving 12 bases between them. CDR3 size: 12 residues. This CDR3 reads CASRDGGIEAFF. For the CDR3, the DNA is TGTGCCAGCAGGGATGGGGGTATTGAAGCTTTCTTT.